This passage covers 15 T cell receptor beta chains from one sample sequenced in a study of blood T cell repertoires in COVID-19. Libraries were prepared by immunoSEQ multiplex PCR; TCRdb keeps only in-frame clonotypes and omits some of them. This table holds 75,000 to 100,000 clones, almost 85% found once. The sequenced sample consisted of peripheral blood. These receptor sequences come from a human donor in a cohort sampled during active COVID-19.

The V gene is TRBV5-1, the J gene TRBJ1-4; no reliable D call. The germline V gene encodes CDR1 SGHRS and CDR2 YFSETQ. Between the trimmed V and J ends, which lost 1 base and 8 bases, there was a span of 15 bases. The CDR3 length is 15 residues. In nucleotides, the CDR3 is TGCGCCAGCAGCTTGACACAGCCGATGGCGGAAAAACTGTTTTTT. This codes for CASSLTQPMAEKLFF.

This clone was found once. The chain combines TRBV5-4 with TRBJ2-6, with no clear D. V gave up 6 bases and J gave up 0 bases, with 13 bases separating them. Germline V gives CDR1 SGHNT, CDR2 YYREEE (reference sequence). This CDR3 has 16 residues. This CDR3 is CASTLMGTSGANVLTF. The CDR3 coding sequence is TGTGCCAGCACCCTCATGGGCACCTCTGGGGCCAACGTCCTGACTTTC.

V gene TRBV6-5 combines with J gene TRBJ2-7, with D uncertain. This CDR3 region has 14 residues. Germline V CDR1 and CDR2: MNHEY, SVGAGI. Trimming took 7 bases from V and 1 from J, leaving 14 bases between them. The CDR3 sequence is CASTKGDTSYEQYF. The CDR3 DNA sequence: TGTGCCAGCACCAAAGGCGACACTTCCTACGAGCAGTACTTC.

CDR3 in amino acids: CASSEEGDSNEQFF. The CDR3 coding sequence is TGTGCCAGCAGTGAGGAGGGCGATAGCAATGAGCAGTTCTTC. The rearrangement joins TRBV2 to TRBJ2-1; weak D call: TRBD2 (6 bases). Trimming cost V 3 bases and J 6 bases, with 12 bases left between them. This CDR3 has 14 residues. Germline CDR1 is SNHLY and CDR2 is FYNNEI.

This chain links TRBV19 with TRBJ1-5; possibly TRBD1 for D (5 bases). Germline CDR1 reads LNHDA; CDR2 reads SQIVND (reference sequence). CDR3 size: 15 residues. V was trimmed by 3 bases and J by 11 bases, leaving 20 bases between them. CDR3 in amino acids: CASSIRWGGSWAQHF. CDR3 sequence (DNA): TGTGCCAGTAGTATCCGTTGGGGCGGTTCCTGGGCCCAGCATTTT.

The rearrangement links TRBV29-1 to TRBJ2-1; 8 bases map to TRBD2. Germline V CDR1 and CDR2: SQVTM, ANQGSEA. Trimming cost V 0 bases and J 15 bases; bases outside gene matches: 7. The CDR3 totals 12 residues. CDR3: CSVEEGGGTAFF. The CDR3 DNA is TGCAGCGTTGAAGAGGGCGGGGGGACTGCGTTCTTC.

V gene TRBV18 combines with J gene TRBJ1-1, with D perhaps matching TRBD1 (5 bases). The germline V gene has CDR1 KGHSH and CDR2 LQKENI. V lost 4 bases to trimming and J lost 7 bases, with 7 bases between them. The CDR3 has 11 residues. The CDR3 nucleotides read TGTGCCAGCTCACGACAGAATGAAGCTTTCTTT. Protein: CASSRQNEAFF.

The J gene is TRBJ2-2, the V gene TRBV7-6; D is unclear. The CDR3 has 14 amino acids. The V end was cut by 5 bases, the J end by 2 bases, with 9 bases between. The germline V gene encodes CDR1 SGHVS and CDR2 FNYEAQ. The CDR3 DNA is TGTGCCAGCAGCATCTCAGTCAACACCGGGGAGCTGTTTTTT. Encoded protein: CASSISVNTGELFF.

V usage is TRBV5-1 and J usage is TRBJ2-5, with 7 nucleotides matching TRBD1. Trimming at V came to 1 base and at J to 4 bases, leaving 4 bases not matched to a gene. The CDR3 is 14 amino acids. CDR1 SGHRS and CDR2 YFSETQ come from the germline V gene. The CDR3 loop reads CASSLIAGGETQYF. DNA of the CDR3: TGCGCCAGCAGCTTGATTGCAGGGGGAGAGACCCAGTACTTC.

The V call is TRBV12-5, the J call TRBJ2-2, with D possibly matching TRBD1 (5 bases). There are 16 residues in the CDR3. V gave up 2 bases and J gave up 2 bases, with 12 bases separating them. CDR1 and CDR2 from the germline V gene are LGHNT and FRNRAP. CDR3 protein: CASGLWGQQNTGELFF. The CDR3 DNA reads TGTGCTAGTGGTTTGTGGGGCCAGCAAAACACCGGGGAGCTGTTTTTT.

This chain joins TRBV7-9 and TRBJ2-7; 7 positions match TRBD2. This CDR3 is built from 18 residues. V lost 5 bases to trimming and J lost 4 bases; unmatched junction nucleotides: 20. Germline V CDR1 and CDR2: SEHNR, FQNEAQ (reference sequence). The CDR3 here is CASSDPLGGGATEYEQYF. As DNA, the CDR3 is TGTGCCAGCAGCGACCCCTTGGGCGGGGGTGCGACGGAATACGAGCAGTACTTC.

The V gene is TRBV6-6, the J gene TRBJ1-3; D might be TRBD1 (5 bases). This CDR3 has 12 residues. Germline V gives CDR1 MNHNY, CDR2 SVGAGI (reference sequence). The ends were cut back, 6 bases at V and 4 bases at J, with 7 bases in the middle. Here the CDR3 DNA reads TGTGCCAGCAGCCGGACAGGAAACACCATATATTTT. Protein: CASSRTGNTIYF.

The chain combines TRBV21-1 with TRBJ2-7; the table's D call, TRBD1, was not checked against the DNA. TRBV21-1 is deemed a pseudogene. The CDR3 is made up of 17 amino acids. CDR3 protein: CASSKGPPVGSSYEQYF. In nucleotides, the CDR3 is TGTGCCAGCAGCAAAGGACCCCCGGTGGGCAGCTCCTACGAGCAGTACTTC.

About this clone itself: Sequence at one end of the junction differs from germline and may be a read error. V and J are TRBV10-3 and TRBJ1-1; D may be TRBD1 (5 bases). This CDR3 contains 13 residues. Looked up from germline, CDR1 is ENHRY and CDR2 is SYGVKD. The DNA of the CDR3 is TGTGCCACCTTCCCCTCGGGGGGACTCCGGGGCCATTTT. This gives the protein CATFPSGGLRGHF.

This chain uses TRBV5-1 with TRBJ1-3; D is ambiguous. The CDR3 length is 14 residues. Per germline, CDR1 SGHRS and CDR2 YFSETQ. Trimming removed 2 bases from V and 4 bases from J, with 10 bases in between. The CDR3 sequence: CASSFGGLGNTIYF. The DNA of the CDR3 is TGCGCCAGCAGCTTTGGTGGGCTCGGAAACACCATATATTTT. Full variable domain (missing parts from reference TRBV5-1 and TRBJ1-3): KAGVTQTPRYLIKTRGQQVTLSCSPISGHRSVSWYQQTPGQGLQFLFEYFSETQRNKGNFPGRFSGRQFSNSRSEMNVSTLELGDSALYLCASSFGGLGNTIYFGEGSWLTVV.